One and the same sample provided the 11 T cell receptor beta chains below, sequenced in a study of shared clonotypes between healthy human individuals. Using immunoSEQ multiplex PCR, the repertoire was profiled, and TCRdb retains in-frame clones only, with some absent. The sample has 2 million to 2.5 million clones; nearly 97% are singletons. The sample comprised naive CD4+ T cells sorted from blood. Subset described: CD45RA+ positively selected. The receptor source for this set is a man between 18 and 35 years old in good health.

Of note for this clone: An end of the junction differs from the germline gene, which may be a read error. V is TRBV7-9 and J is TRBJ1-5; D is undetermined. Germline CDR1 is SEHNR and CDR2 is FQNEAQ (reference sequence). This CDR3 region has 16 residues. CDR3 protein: CASSQDRSTDFQPQHF. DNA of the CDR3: TGCGCCAGCAGCCAAGATAGATCGACGGATTTTCAGCCCCAGCATTTT.

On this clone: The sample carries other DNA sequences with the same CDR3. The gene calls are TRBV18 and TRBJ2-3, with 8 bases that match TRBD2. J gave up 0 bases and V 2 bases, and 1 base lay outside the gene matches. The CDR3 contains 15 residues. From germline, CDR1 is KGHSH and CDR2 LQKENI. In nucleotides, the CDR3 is TGTGCCAGCTCACCATCGGGGGGGAGCACAGATACGCAGTATTTT. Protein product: CASSPSGGSTDTQYF.

CDR3 bases: TGTGCCAGCAGCCAAGGGACTAGCGGATACACAGATACGCAGTATTTT. The encoded protein is CASSQGTSGYTDTQYF. The genes are TRBV5-8 and TRBJ2-3; 11 nucleotides align to TRBD2. V lost 4 bases, J lost 2 bases, and 6 bases stayed unmatched. Germline lookup yields CDR1 SGHTS and CDR2 YDEGEE. The CDR3 consists of 16 residues.

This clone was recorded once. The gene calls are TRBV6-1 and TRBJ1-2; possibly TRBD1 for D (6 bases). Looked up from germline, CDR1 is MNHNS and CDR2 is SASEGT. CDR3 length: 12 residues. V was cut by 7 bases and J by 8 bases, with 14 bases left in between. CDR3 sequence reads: CASNTQGWGYTF. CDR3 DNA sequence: TGTGCCAGCAACACACAGGGTTGGGGCTACACCTTC.

The CDR3 region has the DNA TGTGCCAGTAACCACAAGGGCAATCAGCCCCAGCATTTT. Protein sequence: CASNHKGNQPQHF. The V and J genes are TRBV6-1 and TRBJ1-5, with D unclear. Deletions cut 9 bases from V and 2 bases from J, with 11 bases between. This CDR3 region has 13 residues. Per the germline V gene, CDR1 is MNHNS and CDR2 is SASEGT.

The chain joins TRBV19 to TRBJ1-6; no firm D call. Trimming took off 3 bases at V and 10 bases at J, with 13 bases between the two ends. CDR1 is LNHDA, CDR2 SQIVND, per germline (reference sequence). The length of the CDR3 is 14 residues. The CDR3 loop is CASSIGEGRSPLHF. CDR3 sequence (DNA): TGTGCCAGTAGTATCGGAGAGGGCCGGTCACCCCTCCACTTT.

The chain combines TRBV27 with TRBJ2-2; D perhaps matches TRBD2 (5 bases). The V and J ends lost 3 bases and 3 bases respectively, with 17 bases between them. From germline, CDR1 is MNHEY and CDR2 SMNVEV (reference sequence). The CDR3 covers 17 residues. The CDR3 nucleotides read TGTGCCAGCAGTTTCGCCCGCGGGCCGGCGGACACCGGGGAGCTGTTTTTT. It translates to CASSFARGPADTGELFF.

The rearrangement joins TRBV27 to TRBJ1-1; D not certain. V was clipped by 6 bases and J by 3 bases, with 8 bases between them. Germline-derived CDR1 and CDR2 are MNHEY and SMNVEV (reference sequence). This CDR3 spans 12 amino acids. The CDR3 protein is CASRGWDTEAFF. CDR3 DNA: TGTGCCAGCAGGGGGTGGGACACTGAAGCTTTCTTT.

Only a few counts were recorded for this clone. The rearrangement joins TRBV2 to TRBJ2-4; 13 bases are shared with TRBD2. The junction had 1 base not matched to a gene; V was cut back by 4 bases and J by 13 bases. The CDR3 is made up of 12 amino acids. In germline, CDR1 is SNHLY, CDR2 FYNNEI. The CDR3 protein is CASSGGLAGQYF. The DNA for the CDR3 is TGTGCCAGCAGTGGGGGACTAGCGGGACAGTACTTC.

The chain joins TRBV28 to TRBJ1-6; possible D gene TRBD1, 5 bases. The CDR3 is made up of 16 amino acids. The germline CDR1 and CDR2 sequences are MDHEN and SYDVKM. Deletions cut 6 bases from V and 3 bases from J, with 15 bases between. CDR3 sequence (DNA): TGTGCCAGCAGCCTGGGGGGAAAATTCTATAATTCACCCCTCCACTTT. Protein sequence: CASSLGGKFYNSPLHF. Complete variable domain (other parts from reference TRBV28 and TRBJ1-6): DVKVTQSSRYLVKRTGEKVFLECVQDMDHENMFWYRQDPGLGLRLIYFSYDVKMKEKGDIPEGYSVSREKKERFSLILESASTNQTSMYLCASSLGGKFYNSPLHFGNGTRLTVT.

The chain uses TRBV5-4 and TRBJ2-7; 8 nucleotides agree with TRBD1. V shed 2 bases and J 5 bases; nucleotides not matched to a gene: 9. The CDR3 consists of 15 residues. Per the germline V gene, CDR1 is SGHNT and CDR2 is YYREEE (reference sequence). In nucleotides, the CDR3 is TGTGCCAGCAGCTTTGTAGACAGGGGTCACCACGAGCAGTACTTC. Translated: CASSFVDRGHHEQYF.